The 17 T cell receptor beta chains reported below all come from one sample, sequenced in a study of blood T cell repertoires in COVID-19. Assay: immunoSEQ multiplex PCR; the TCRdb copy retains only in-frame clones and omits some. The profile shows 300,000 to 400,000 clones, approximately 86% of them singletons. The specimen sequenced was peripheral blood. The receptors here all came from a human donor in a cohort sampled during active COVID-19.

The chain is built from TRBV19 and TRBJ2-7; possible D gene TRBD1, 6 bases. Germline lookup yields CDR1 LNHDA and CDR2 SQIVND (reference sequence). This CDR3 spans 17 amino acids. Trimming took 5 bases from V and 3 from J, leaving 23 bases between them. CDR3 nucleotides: TGTGCCAGTAGTCTCAGCCCCCAACAGGGATTAATCTACGAGCAGTACTTC. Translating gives CASSLSPQQGLIYEQYF. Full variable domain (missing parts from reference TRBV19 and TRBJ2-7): DGGITQSPKYLFRKEGQNVTLSCEQNLNHDAMYWYRQDPGQGLRLIYYSQIVNDFQKGDIAEGYSVSREKKESFPLTVTSAQKNPTAFYLCASSLSPQQGLIYEQYFGPGTRLTVT.

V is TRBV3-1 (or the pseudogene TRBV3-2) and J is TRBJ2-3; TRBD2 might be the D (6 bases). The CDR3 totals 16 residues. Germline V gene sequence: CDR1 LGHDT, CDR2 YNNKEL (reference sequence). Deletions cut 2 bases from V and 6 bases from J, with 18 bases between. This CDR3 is CASSQQVRGGGDTQYF. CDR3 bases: TGTGCCAGCAGCCAACAAGTACGGGGTGGGGGGGATACGCAGTATTTT.

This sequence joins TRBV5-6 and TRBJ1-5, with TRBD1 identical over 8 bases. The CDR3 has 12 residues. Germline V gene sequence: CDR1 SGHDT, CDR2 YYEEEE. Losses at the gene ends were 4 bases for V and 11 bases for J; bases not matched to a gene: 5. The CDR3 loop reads CASSRTGLTQHF. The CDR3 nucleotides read TGTGCCAGCAGCCGGACAGGGCTGACCCAGCATTTT.

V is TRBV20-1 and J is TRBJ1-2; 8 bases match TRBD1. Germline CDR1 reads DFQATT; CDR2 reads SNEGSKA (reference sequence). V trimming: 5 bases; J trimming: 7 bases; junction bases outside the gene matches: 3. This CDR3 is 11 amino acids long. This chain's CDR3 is CSAGTGPGYTF. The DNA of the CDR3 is TGCAGTGCTGGGACAGGTCCTGGCTACACCTTC.

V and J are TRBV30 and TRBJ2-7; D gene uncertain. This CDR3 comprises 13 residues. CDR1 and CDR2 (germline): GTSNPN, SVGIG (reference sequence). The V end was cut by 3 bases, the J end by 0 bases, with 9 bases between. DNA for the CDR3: TGTGCCTGGAGCCCACAGAGCTCCTACGAGCAGTACTTC. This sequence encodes CAWSPQSSYEQYF. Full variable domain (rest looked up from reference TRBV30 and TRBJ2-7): SQTIHQWPATLVQPVGSPLSLECTVEGTSNPNLYWYRQAAGRGLQLLFYSVGIGQISSEVPQNLSASRPQDRQFILSSKKLLLSDSGFYLCAWSPQSSYEQYFGPGTRLTVT.

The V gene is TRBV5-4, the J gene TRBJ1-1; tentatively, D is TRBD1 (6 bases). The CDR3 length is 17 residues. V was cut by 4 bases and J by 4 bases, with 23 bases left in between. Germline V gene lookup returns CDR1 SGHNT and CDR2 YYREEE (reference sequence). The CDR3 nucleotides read TGTGCCAGCAGCCCCCGGACAATTACAGGGATAGGCACTGAAGCTTTCTTT. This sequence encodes CASSPRTITGIGTEAFF.

The CDR3 here is CASSLRAESSYEQYF. The DNA of the CDR3 is TGTGCCAGCAGTTTACGTGCGGAGAGCTCCTACGAGCAGTACTTC. V usage is TRBV27 and J usage is TRBJ2-7, with D uncertain. V was cut by 2 bases and J by 0 bases, with 11 bases left in between. Germline assignment: CDR1 MNHEY and CDR2 SMNVEV (reference sequence). This CDR3 spans 15 amino acids.

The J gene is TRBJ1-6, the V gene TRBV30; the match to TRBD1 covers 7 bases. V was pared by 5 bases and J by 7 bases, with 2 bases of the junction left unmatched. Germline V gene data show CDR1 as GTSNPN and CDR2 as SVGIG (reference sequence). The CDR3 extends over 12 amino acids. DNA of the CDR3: TGTGCCTGGGGGACAGCGAATTCACCCCTCCACTTT. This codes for CAWGTANSPLHF.

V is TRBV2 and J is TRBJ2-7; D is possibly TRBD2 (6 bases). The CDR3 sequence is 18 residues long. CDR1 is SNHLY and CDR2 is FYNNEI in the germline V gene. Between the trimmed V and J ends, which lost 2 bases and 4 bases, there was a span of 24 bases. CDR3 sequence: CASSERYARLVVDYEQYF. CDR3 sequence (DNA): TGTGCCAGCAGTGAAAGGTACGCACGACTAGTCGTTGATTACGAGCAGTACTTC.

CDR3 sequence reads: CASSLYSGQGRGKLFF. The DNA of the CDR3 is TGTGCCAGCAGCTTATACTCTGGACAGGGCCGGGGGAAACTGTTTTTT. This sequence joins TRBV7-2 and TRBJ1-4; 8 nucleotides match TRBD1. Germline V gives CDR1 SGHTA, CDR2 FQGNSA. This CDR3 has 16 amino acids. The V gene end was trimmed by 2 bases and the J gene end by 11 bases; junction bases not matched to a gene: 13. Based on the CDR3 plus reference TRBV7-2 and TRBJ1-4, the full variable domain is GAGVSQSPSNKVTEKGKDVELRCDPISGHTALYWYRQSLGQGLEFLIYFQGNSAPDKSGLPSDRFSAERTGGSVSTLTIQRTQQEDSAVYLCASSLYSGQGRGKLFFGSGTQLSVL.

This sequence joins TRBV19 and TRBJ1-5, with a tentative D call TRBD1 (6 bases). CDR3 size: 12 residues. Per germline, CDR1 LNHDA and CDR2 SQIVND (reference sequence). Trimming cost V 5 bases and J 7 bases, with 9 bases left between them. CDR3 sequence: CASSGRGQPQHF. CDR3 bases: TGTGCCAGTAGTGGCAGGGGCCAGCCCCAGCATTTT.

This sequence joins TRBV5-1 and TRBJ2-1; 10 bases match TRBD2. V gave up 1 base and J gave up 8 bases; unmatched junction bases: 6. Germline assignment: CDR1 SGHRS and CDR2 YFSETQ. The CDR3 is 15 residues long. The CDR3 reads CASSLSPSGSDEQFF. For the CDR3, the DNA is TGCGCCAGCAGCTTGTCCCCTAGCGGGAGCGATGAGCAGTTCTTC.

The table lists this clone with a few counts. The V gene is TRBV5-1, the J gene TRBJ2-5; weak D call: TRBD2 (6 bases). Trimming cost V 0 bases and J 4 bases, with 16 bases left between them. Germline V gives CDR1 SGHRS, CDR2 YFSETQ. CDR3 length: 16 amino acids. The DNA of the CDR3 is TGCGCCAGCAGCTTGGGAAGGGGAGGAACGGGAGAGACCCAGTACTTC. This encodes CASSLGRGGTGETQYF.

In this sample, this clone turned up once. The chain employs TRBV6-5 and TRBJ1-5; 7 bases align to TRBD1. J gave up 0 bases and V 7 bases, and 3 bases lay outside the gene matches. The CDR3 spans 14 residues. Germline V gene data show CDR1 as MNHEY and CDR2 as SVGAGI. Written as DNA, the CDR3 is TGTGCCAGCATGGGACAGAATAGCAATCAGCCCCAGCATTTT. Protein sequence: CASMGQNSNQPQHF.

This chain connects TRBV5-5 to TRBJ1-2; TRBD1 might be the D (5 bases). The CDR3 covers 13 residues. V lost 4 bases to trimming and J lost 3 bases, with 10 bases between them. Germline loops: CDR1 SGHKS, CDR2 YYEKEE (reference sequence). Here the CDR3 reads CASSHGQDYGYTF. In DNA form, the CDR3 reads TGTGCCAGCAGCCACGGACAAGACTATGGCTACACCTTC.

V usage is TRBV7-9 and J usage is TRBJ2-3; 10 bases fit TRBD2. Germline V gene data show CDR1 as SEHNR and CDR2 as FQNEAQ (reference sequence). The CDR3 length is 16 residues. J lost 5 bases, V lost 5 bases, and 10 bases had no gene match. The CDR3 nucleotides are TGTGCCAGCAGCCAATATCTAGCGGGGGTTGGAGATACGCAGTATTTT. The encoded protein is CASSQYLAGVGDTQYF.

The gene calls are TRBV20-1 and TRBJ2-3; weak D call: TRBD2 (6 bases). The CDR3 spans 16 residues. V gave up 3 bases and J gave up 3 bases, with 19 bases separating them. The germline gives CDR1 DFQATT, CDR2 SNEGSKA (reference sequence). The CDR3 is CSASFGAGGLTDTQYF. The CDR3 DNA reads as TGCAGTGCTAGTTTTGGGGCGGGCGGACTAACAGATACGCAGTATTTT.